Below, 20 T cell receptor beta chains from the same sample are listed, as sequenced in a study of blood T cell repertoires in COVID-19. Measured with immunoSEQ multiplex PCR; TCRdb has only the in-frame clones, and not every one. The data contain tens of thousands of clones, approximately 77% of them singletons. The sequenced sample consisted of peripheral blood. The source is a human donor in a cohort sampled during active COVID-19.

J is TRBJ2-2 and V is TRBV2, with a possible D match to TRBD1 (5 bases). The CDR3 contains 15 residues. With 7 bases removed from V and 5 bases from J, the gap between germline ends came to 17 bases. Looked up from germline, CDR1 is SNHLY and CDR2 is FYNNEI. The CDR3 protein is CASKLQGAGTGELFF. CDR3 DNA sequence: TGTGCCAGCAAATTACAAGGGGCCGGTACCGGGGAGCTGTTTTTT. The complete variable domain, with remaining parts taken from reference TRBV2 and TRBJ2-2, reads EPEVTQTPSHQVTQMGQEVILRCVPISNHLYFYWYRQILGQKVEFLVSFYNNEISEKSEIFDDQFSVERPDGSNFTLKIRSTKLEDSAMYFCASKLQGAGTGELFFGEGSRLTVL.

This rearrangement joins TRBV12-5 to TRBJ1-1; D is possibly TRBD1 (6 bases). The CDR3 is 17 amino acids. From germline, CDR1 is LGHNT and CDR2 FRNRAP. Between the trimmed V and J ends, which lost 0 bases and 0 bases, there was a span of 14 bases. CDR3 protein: CASGLVYSGQMNTEAFF. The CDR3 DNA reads TGTGCTAGTGGTTTGGTATATTCGGGACAAATGAACACTGAAGCTTTCTTT.

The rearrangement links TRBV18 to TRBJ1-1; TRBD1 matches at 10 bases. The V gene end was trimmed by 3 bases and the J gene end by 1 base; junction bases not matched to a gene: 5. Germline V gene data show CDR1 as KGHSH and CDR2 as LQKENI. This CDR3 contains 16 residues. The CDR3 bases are TGTGCCAGCTCACCGGGGACAGGGGCGGGGAACACTGAAGCTTTCTTT. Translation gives CASSPGTGAGNTEAFF.

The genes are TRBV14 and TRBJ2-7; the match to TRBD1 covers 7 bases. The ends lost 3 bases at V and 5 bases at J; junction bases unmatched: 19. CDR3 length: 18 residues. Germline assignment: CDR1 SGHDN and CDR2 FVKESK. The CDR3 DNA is TGTGCCAGCAGCCACGCACTACGACAGGGCCCCCGAGGAGACGAGCAGTACTTC. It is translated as CASSHALRQGPRGDEQYF.

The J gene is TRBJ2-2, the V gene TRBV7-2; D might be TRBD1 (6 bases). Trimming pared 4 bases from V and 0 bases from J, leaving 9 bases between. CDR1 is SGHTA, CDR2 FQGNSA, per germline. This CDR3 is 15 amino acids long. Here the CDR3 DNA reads TGTGCCAGCAGCTGGACAGCCTCGAACACCGGGGAGCTGTTTTTT. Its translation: CASSWTASNTGELFF.

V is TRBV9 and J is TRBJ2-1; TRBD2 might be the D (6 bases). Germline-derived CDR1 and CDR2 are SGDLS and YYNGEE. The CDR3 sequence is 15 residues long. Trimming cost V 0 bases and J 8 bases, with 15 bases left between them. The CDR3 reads CASSVAPLLAHEQFF. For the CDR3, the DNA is TGTGCCAGCAGCGTAGCCCCTCTCCTAGCGCATGAGCAGTTCTTC.

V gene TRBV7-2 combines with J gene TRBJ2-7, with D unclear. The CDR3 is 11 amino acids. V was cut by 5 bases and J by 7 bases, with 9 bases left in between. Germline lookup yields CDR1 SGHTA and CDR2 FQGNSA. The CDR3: CASSPAREQYF. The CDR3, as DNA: TGTGCCAGCAGCCCCGCGCGGGAGCAGTACTTC.

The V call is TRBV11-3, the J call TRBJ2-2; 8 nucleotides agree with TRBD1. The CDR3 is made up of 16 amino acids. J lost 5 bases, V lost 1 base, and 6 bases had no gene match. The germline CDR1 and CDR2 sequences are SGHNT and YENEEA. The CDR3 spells CASSLGWTGTTGELFF. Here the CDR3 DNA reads TGTGCCAGCAGCTTAGGGTGGACAGGGACAACCGGGGAGCTGTTTTTT.

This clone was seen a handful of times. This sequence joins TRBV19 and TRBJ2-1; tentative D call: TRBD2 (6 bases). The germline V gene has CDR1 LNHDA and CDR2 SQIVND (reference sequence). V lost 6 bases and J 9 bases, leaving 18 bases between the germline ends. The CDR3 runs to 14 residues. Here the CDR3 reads CASRTLLSGPEQFF. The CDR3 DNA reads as TGTGCCAGTAGGACACTGCTCAGCGGGCCTGAGCAGTTCTTC.

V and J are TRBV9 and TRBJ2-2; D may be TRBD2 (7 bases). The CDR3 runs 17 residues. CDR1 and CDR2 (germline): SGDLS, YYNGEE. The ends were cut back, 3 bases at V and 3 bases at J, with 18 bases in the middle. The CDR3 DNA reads TGTGCCAGCAGCGGTAGGGGGGGCCTATTCCACACCGGGGAGCTGTTTTTT. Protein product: CASSGRGGLFHTGELFF.

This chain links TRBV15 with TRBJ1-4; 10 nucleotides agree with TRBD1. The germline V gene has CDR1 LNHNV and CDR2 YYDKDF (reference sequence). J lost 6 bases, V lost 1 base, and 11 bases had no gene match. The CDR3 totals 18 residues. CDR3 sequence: CATSRGLQPGQGHEKLFF. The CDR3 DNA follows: TGTGCCACCAGCAGAGGCCTTCAACCGGGACAGGGGCATGAAAAACTGTTTTTT. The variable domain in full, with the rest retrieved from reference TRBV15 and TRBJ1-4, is DAMVIQNPRYQVTQFGKPVTLSCSQTLNHNVMYWYQQKSSQAPKLLFHYYDKDFNNEADTPDNFQSRRPNTSFCFLDIRSPGLGDTAMYLCATSRGLQPGQGHEKLFFGSGTQLSVL.

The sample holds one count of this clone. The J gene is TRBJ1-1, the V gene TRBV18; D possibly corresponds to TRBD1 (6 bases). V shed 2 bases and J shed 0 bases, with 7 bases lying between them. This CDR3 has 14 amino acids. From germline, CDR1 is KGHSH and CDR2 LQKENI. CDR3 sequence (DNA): TGTGCCAGCTCACCAAAGGGGGTGAACACTGAAGCTTTCTTT. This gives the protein CASSPKGVNTEAFF.

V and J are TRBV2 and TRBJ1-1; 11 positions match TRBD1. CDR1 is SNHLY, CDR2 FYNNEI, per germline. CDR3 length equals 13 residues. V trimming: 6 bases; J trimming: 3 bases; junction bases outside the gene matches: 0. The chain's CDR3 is CASRGQGDTEAFF. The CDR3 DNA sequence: TGTGCCAGCAGGGGACAGGGGGACACTGAAGCTTTCTTT.

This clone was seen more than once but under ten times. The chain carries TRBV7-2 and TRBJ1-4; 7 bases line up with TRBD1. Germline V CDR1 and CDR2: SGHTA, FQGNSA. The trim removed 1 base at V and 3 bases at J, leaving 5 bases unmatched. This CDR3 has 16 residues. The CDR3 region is CASSLGGGTANEKLFF. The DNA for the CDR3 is TGTGCCAGCAGCTTAGGAGGGGGGACAGCTAATGAAAAACTGTTTTTT.

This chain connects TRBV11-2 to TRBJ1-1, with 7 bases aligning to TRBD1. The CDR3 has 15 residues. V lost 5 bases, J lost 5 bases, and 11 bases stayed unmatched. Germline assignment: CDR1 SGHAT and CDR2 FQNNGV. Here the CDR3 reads CASSHRHRGETEAFF. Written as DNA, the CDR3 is TGTGCCAGCAGCCACCGCCACAGGGGTGAGACTGAAGCTTTCTTT.

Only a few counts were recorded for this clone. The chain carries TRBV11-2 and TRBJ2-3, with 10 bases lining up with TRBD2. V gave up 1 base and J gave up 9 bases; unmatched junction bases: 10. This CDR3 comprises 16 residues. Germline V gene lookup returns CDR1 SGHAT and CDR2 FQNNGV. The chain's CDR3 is CASSLVALAGTQTQYF. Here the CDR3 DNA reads TGTGCCAGCAGCTTAGTGGCACTAGCGGGAACGCAGACGCAGTATTTT. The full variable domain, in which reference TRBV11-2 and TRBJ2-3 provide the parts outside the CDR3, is EAGVAQSPRYKIIEKRQSVAFWCNPISGHATLYWYQQILGQGPKLLIQFQNNGVVDDSQLPKDRFSAERLKGVDSTLKIQPAKLEDSAVYLCASSLVALAGTQTQYFGPGTRLTVL.

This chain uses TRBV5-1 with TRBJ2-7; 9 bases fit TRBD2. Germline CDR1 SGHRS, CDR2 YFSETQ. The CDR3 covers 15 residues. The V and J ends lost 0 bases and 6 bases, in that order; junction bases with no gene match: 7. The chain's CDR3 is CASSLVVSGGAEQYF. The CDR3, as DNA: TGCGCCAGCAGCTTGGTGGTTAGCGGGGGTGCCGAGCAGTACTTC.

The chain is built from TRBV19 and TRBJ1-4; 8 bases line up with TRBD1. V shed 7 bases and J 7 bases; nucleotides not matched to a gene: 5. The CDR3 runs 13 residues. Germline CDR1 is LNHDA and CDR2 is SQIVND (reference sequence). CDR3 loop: CASTTGVVEKLFF. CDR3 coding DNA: TGTGCCAGTACGACAGGGGTAGTTGAAAAACTGTTTTTT. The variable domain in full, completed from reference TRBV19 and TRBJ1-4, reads DGGITQSPKYLFRKEGQNVTLSCEQNLNHDAMYWYRQDPGQGLRLIYYSQIVNDFQKGDIAEGYSVSREKKESFPLTVTSAQKNPTAFYLCASTTGVVEKLFFGSGTQLSVL.

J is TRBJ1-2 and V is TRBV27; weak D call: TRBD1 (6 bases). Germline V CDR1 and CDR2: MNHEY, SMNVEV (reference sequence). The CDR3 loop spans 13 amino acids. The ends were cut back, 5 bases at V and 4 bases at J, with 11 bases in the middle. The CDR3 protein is CASSTTGIYGYTF. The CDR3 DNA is TGTGCCAGCAGTACAACAGGGATCTATGGCTACACCTTC.

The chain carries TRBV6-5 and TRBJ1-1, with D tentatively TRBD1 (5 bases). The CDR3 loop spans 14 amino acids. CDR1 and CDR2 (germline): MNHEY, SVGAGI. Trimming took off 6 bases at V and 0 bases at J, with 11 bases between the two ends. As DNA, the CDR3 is TGTGCCAGCAGGGGGCGACAGATGAACACTGAAGCTTTCTTT. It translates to CASRGRQMNTEAFF.